This T cell receptor beta chain is from a study of T-cell memory formation after mild COVID-19. The wider study: The TCR clusters were mostly specific to one donor.

TCRdb passed the 5' RACE reads through MiXCR, listing each CDR3 protein once. Here the sample spans under 250,000 distinct CDR3 sequences, approximately 15% being singletons. The CDR3 covers 20 residues. J gave up 1 base and V 0 bases, and 12 bases lay outside the gene matches. In germline, CDR1 is LGHNA, CDR2 YSLEER. Details on this clonotype: Its antigen remains unidentified.

Whole-study findings and limits: Certain responding clones were present in pre-infection memory, suggesting participation of cross-reactive memory.

The receptor's source is an adult woman who had mild COVID-19 (a few samples of this study predate the infection). Cell type and time point are not known. Sequenced sample: PBMCs or a T cell subset sorted from them (not recorded which). This chain links TRBV4-3 with TRBJ2-3; TRBD2 aligns across 11 bases. The CDR3 loop reads CASSQDASGRTRPGTDTQYF. DNA for the CDR3: TGCGCCAGCAGCCAAGATGCTAGCGGGAGGACGCGGCCCGGCACAGATACGCAGTATTTT.